Listed below are T cell receptor beta chains from one sample, sequenced in a study of T cell changes during pregnancy in multiple sclerosis. The repertoire was sequenced with immunoSEQ multiplex PCR; TCRdb's copy has only in-frame clones and lacks some. Of 30,000 to 35,000 clones detected, under 90% appear once; the ten largest clones hold just over 4.5%. The source material was CD8+ T cells from peripheral blood mononuclear cells, sampled after pregnancy. The receptor source for this set is a female donor with multiple sclerosis, enrolled in a pregnancy study. The CDR3 runs from the conserved cysteine through the conserved F or W. A D gene is named only where the DNA matches it firmly. The size of a clone is reported for some rows only, either as once, few or many, or as a class for expanded clones.

J	D	size	V	DNA	CDR3
TRBJ1-2	NA	NA	TRBV5-5	TGTGCCAGCAGCTTGAGTATGAGGGCTCATGGCTACACCTTC	CASSLSMRAHGYTF
TRBJ1-2	TRBD1	NA	TRBV13	TGTGCCAGCAGCTTAGGGACAGGGATGGCGTATGGCTACACCTTC	CASSLGTGMAYGYTF
TRBJ2-1	TRBD1	NA	TRBV18	TGTGCCAGCTCACCCCGACAGGGGAGCTCCTACAATGAGCAGTTCTTC	CASSPRQGSSYNEQFF
TRBJ2-1	NA	NA	TRBV2	TGTGCCAGTCGATTGACGTCGGACCGGGGGAGCTCCTACAATGAGCAGTTCTTC	CASRLTSDRGSSYNEQFF
TRBJ2-1	TRBD2	NA	TRBV5-1	TGCGCCAGCAGCTTGCCCCAGACTAGCGGGGGGCGGGATGAGCAGTTCTTC	CASSLPQTSGGRDEQFF
TRBJ1-3	NA	NA	TRBV4-1	TGCGCCAGCAGCCCCATTACAGGGCAATCTGGAAACACCATATATTTT	CASSPITGQSGNTIYF
TRBJ2-2	TRBD1	NA	TRBV7-9	TGTGCCAGCAGCCCGGGACAGACCGGGGAGCTGTTTTTT	CASSPGQTGELFF
TRBJ2-7	NA	NA	TRBV7-6	TGTGCCAGCAGCTTAACCGGCTCGGGGATGGCCTGGGAGCAGTACTTC	CASSLTGSGMAWEQYF
TRBJ2-5	NA	NA	TRBV5-4	TGTGCCAGCAGCTTTGGTGGGGGGATAGAGACCCAGTACTTC	CASSFGGGIETQYF
TRBJ2-5	NA	once	TRBV9	TGTGCCAGCAGCGTACAGGGATCACAAGAGACCCAGTACTTC	CASSVQGSQETQYF
TRBJ1-1	TRBD1	NA	TRBV29-1	TGCAGCGTTGAAGTGAGGGGGCGAGGGACTGAAGCTTTCTTT	CSVEVRGRGTEAFF
TRBJ2-7	TRBD2	NA	TRBV19	TGTGCCAGTAGTATCTCTAGCGGGGGGCCGTACGAGCAGTACTTC	CASSISSGGPYEQYF
TRBJ1-5	NA	NA	TRBV5-6	TGTGCCAGCAGCCAGGGCAATCAGCCCCAGCATTTT	CASSQGNQPQHF
TRBJ2-3	TRBD2	NA	TRBV5-6	TGTGCCAGCAGCTTGTTTGCGGGGGGGCCTGAAGATACGCAGTATTTT	CASSLFAGGPEDTQYF
TRBJ1-1	TRBD1	NA	TRBV19	TGTGCCAGTACCCCAGGACAGGGCACTGAAGCTTTCTTT	CASTPGQGTEAFF
TRBJ1-2	NA	NA	TRBV27	TGTGCCAGCAGTTTGTCCGCCTCGGGGGGCGCCTATGGCTACACCTTC	CASSLSASGGAYGYTF
TRBJ1-4	NA	NA	TRBV4-3	TGCGCCAGCAGCCAAGAGGGTCAGGATGAAAAACTGTTTTTT	CASSQEGQDEKLFF
TRBJ2-4	NA	NA	TRBV23-1	TGCGCCAGCAGTCAATGTGGCTCCAAAAACATTCAGTACTTC	CASSQCGSKNIQYF
TRBJ2-7	TRBD1	NA	TRBV5-1	TGCGCCAGCAGCTCTGGAACAGGGGGGTTGGGCGAGCAGTACTTC	CASSSGTGGLGEQYF
TRBJ2-1	NA	NA	TRBV9	TGTGCCAGCAGCGTAGAGGAGGTACTCTCCTACAATGAGCAGTTCTTC	CASSVEEVLSYNEQFF
TRBJ2-7	TRBD1	NA	TRBV2	TGTGCCAGCGTCCCCGGACAGGGGTTCGACGAGCAGTACTTC	CASVPGQGFDEQYF
TRBJ2-3	NA	NA	TRBV9	TGTGCCAGCAGCACCCGCGGGGGACATACCACAGATACGCAGTATTTT	CASSTRGGHTTDTQYF
TRBJ2-1	NA	NA	TRBV4-3	TGCGCCAGCAGCCAAGAGGTTTTAGGCGGGGTCTTCTACAATGAGCAGTTCTTC	CASSQEVLGGVFYNEQFF
TRBJ2-1	TRBD1	NA	TRBV6-5	TGTGCCGCGACAGGGGTCAATGAGCAGTTCTTC	CAATGVNEQFF
TRBJ2-3	NA	NA	TRBV7-6	TGTGCCAGCAGCTTAGGGGGAAGCAGGGAAGTTCCAGATACGCAGTATTTT	CASSLGGSREVPDTQYF
TRBJ2-3	NA	once	TRBV7-8	TGTGCCAGCAGCTCCTACTACAACGGGGAGGATACGCAGTATTTT	CASSSYYNGEDTQYF
TRBJ2-7	TRBD2	NA	TRBV5-6	TGTGCCAGCAGCGCCGGGAGGCGGGGCGAGCAGTACTTC	CASSAGRRGEQYF
TRBJ1-2	TRBD1	NA	TRBV19	TGTGCCAGTAGTATCCAGGGGGCTAAAGATGGCTACACCTTC	CASSIQGAKDGYTF
TRBJ1-3	NA	NA	TRBV27	TGTGCCAGCAGTTCGCTAGTCGGAAACACCATATATTTT	CASSSLVGNTIYF
TRBJ1-1	NA	NA	TRBV5-4	TGTGCCAGCAGCGCCGGTGGCACTGAAGCTTTCTTT	CASSAGGTEAFF
TRBJ2-7	NA	NA	TRBV7-2	TGTGCCAGCAGCTATACCTACGAGCAGTACTTC	CASSYTYEQYF
TRBJ2-7	TRBD2	NA	TRBV13	TGTGCCAGCAGCGAAAGGACTAGCGGGGGCCGTTCCTCCTACGAGCAGTACTTC	CASSERTSGGRSSYEQYF
TRBJ1-3	NA	once	TRBV7-9	TGTGCCAGCAGCTCAGTAGGAAACACCATATATTTT	CASSSVGNTIYF